This entry concerns a single T cell receptor beta chain. This specimen comes from a study of T cell repertoires in aging, cancer and after chemotherapy. On the study more broadly: Donors were grouped into six age bands spanning 30 or younger through 70 or older.

This CDR3 is 15 amino acids long. CDR1 and CDR2 (germline): SEHNR, FQNEAQ (reference sequence). The V segment lost 2 bases and the J segment 7 bases; nucleotides outside the gene matches: 5. TRB rearrangements spanning V, D and J were amplified using mixed TRB-A/B primers. TCRdb independently ran MiXCR on the multiplex PCR reads; one entry per CDR3 protein. This table has 1,000 to 1,500 distinct CDR3 sequences, about 23% appearing once. TCR beta rearrangements were amplified from peripheral blood genomic DNA. The V call is TRBV7-9, the J call TRBJ2-1, with 10 nucleotides matching TRBD2. Sequenced material: blood. This clonotype originated in a human donor with a solid tumor. In DNA, the CDR3 is TGTGCCAGCAGCTTAAGCGGGGGGGCCTTGAATGAGCAGTTCTTC. The encoded protein is CASSLSGGALNEQFF.